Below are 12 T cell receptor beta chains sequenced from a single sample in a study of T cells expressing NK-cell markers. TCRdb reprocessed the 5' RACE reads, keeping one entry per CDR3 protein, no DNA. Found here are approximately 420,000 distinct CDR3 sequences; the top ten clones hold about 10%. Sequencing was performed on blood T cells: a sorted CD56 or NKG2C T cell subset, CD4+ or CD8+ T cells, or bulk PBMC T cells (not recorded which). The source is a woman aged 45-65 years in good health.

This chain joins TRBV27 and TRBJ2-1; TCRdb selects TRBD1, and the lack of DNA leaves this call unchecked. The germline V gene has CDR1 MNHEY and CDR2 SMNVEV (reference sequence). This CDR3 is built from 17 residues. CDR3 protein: CASSRYPPGQIYNEQFF.

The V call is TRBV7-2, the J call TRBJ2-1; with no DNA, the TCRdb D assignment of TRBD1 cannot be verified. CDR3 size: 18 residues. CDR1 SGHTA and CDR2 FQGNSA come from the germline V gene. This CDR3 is CASSLSIGRPSSYNEQFF. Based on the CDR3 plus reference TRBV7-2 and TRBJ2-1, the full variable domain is GAGVSQSPSNKVTEKGKDVELRCDPISGHTALYWYRQSLGQGLEFLIYFQGNSAPDKSGLPSDRFSAERTGGSVSTLTIQRTQQEDSAVYLCASSLSIGRPSSYNEQFFGPGTRLTVL.

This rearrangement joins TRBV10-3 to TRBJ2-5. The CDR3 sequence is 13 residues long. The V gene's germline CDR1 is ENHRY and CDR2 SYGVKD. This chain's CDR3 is CAISPRNQETQYF.

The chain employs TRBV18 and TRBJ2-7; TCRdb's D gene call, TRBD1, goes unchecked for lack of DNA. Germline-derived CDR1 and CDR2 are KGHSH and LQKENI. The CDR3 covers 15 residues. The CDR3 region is CASSPPGTTNYEQYF.

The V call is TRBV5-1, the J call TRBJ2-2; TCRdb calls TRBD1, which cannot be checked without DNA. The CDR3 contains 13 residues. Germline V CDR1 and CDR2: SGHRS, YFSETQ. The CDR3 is CASSFRETGELFF.

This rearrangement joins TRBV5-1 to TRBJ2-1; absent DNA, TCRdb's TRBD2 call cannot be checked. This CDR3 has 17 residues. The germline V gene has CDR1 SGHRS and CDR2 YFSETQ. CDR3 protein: CASSRPMGLAGANEQFF.

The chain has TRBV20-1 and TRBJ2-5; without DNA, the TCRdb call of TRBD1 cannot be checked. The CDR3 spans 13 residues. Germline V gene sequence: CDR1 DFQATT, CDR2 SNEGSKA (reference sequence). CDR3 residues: CSATRGPLGTQYF.

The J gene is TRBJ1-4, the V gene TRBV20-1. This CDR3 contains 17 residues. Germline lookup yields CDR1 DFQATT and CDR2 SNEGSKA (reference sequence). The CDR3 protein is CSARDKNAGGRSEKLFF.

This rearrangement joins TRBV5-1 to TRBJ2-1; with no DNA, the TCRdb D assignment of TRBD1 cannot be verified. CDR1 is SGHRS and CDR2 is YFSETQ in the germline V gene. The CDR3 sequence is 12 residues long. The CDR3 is CASSNRDQAEFF.

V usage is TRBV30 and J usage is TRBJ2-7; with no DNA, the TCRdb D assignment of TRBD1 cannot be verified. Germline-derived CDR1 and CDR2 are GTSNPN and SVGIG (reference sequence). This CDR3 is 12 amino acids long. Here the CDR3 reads CARDRREGEQYF.

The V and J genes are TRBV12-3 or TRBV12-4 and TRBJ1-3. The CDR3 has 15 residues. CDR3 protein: CASSLLQYSGNTIYF.

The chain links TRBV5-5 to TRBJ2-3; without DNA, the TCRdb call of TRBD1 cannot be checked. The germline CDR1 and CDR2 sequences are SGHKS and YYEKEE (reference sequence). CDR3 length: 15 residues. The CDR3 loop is CASSLAWDRANTQYF.